This is a list of T cell receptor beta chains from one sample in a study of blood T cell repertoires in COVID-19. Produced via immunoSEQ multiplex PCR; TCRdb's table is partial and in-frame only. The data contain roughly 180,000 clones, roughly 83% of them singletons. The sample was PBMCs or T cells enriched from blood (not recorded which). The source of these receptors is a woman aged 55-75 years who had recovered from COVID-19. CDR3s include the opening cysteine and the closing phenylalanine or tryptophan. A D gene is named only where the DNA matches it firmly. Rows may omit the clone size; those that give it use once, few, many or a size class.

j_gene,abundance,v_gene,d_gene,CDR3nt,CDR3aa
TRBJ2-2,many,TRBV6-2/TRBV6-3,TRBD1,TGTGCCAGCAGTCCGGGACAGTCGAACACCGGGGAGCTGTTTTTT,CASSPGQSNTGELFF
TRBJ2-3,NA,TRBV7-2,TRBD2,TGTGCCAGCAGCTTAGCCGCTAGCGGGGGGGCCGGGCGCACAGATACGCAGTATTTT,CASSLAASGGAGRTDTQYF
TRBJ1-1,NA,TRBV21-1,NA,TGTGCCAGCAGCAAATGTGGGACAGGTCCTATGGCGGTGAACACTGAAGCTTTCTTT,CASSKCGTGPMAVNTEAFF
TRBJ1-1,NA,TRBV5-1,TRBD1,TGCGCCAGCAGTTCAGGGGTGGGACAGGGCCTTGGAGCTTTCTTT,CASSSGVGQGLGAFF
TRBJ1-2,NA,TRBV7-2,NA,TGTGCCAGCAGCTTCCCGGGGGGGCAGGGCTATGGCTACACCTTC,CASSFPGGQGYGYTF
TRBJ2-7,NA,TRBV7-3,TRBD2,TGTGCCAGCAGCCTTACTAGCGGGGGAGCCTACGAGCAGTACTTC,CASSLTSGGAYEQYF
TRBJ2-7,NA,TRBV10-3,TRBD2,TGTGCCATCAGTGCCGGGACTAGCGATACCTACGAGCAGTACTTC,CAISAGTSDTYEQYF
TRBJ2-2,few,TRBV10-3,NA,TGTGCCATCAGTGAAGATGAGGGGGTCCTAGCGAACACCGGGGAGCTGTTTTTT,CAISEDEGVLANTGELFF
TRBJ2-2,NA,TRBV2,TRBD2,TGTGCCAGCAGGATCCTAGCGGCGGGAGTGGGAACCGGGGAGCTGTTTTTT,CASRILAAGVGTGELFF
TRBJ1-2,NA,TRBV7-2,NA,TGTGCCAGCAGCTTAGCAGCAAGATATGGCTACACCTTC,CASSLAARYGYTF
TRBJ2-3,once,TRBV3-1/TRBV3-2,TRBD1,TGTGCCAGCAGCCAAGTTGGGGGACAGGGGCGCACAGATACGCAGTATTTT,CASSQVGGQGRTDTQYF
TRBJ1-2,NA,TRBV10-2,NA,TGCGCCAGCAGTGGGGGAGGAGTGGCCTATGGCTACACCTTC,CASSGGGVAYGYTF
TRBJ2-2,NA,TRBV7-9,NA,TGTGCCAGCAGCCCCTCGGGGGGCCACACCGGGGAGCTGTTTTTT,CASSPSGGHTGELFF
TRBJ2-7,NA,TRBV5-1,TRBD1,TGCGCCAGCAGCGTGACGGGACAGGACTACGAGCAGTACTTC,CASSVTGQDYEQYF
TRBJ2-5,NA,TRBV18,NA,TGTGCCAGCTCACCACCATCACAGAAAACAGAGACCCAGTACTTC,CASSPPSQKTETQYF
TRBJ2-1,NA,TRBV5-8,NA,TGTGCCAGCAGCAGACTAGAATTTGCAACCTACAATGAGCAGTTCTTC,CASSRLEFATYNEQFF
TRBJ2-2,NA,TRBV2,TRBD2,TGTGCCAGCAGACCGGGACTAGCGGGAGGTGCCGGGGAGCTGTTTTTT,CASRPGLAGGAGELFF
TRBJ1-2,NA,TRBV2,NA,TGTGCCAGCAGTCCCGACAGAAACTATGGCTACACCTTC,CASSPDRNYGYTF
TRBJ1-5,NA,TRBV28,NA,TGTGCCAGCAGTTCGTATCAGCCCCAGCATTTT,CASSSYQPQHF
TRBJ2-7,NA,TRBV9,TRBD2,TGTGCCAGCAGCCCCCGACTAGCGGGGGATCTCGAGCAGTACTTC,CASSPRLAGDLEQYF
TRBJ1-1,NA,TRBV18,NA,TGTGCCAGCTCACCACCGTCGAGGCGGCTGAACACTGAAGCTTTCTTT,CASSPPSRRLNTEAFF
TRBJ1-1,once,TRBV7-3,TRBD1,TGTGCCAGCAGCTTAACAGGGACAGCCTCTGAAGCTTTCTTT,CASSLTGTASEAFF
TRBJ2-1,NA,TRBV6-1,TRBD1,TGTGCCAGCAGTGAGGACAGGGGTTCCTACAATGAGCAGTTCTTC,CASSEDRGSYNEQFF
TRBJ2-7,NA,TRBV2,TRBD1,TGTGCCAGCAGTGGGGGGACAGGGGGTGTCTACGAGCAGTACTTC,CASSGGTGGVYEQYF
TRBJ1-1,NA,TRBV9,TRBD1,TGTGCCAGCAGCGTAGGACACAGGGGGAACACTGAAGCTTTCTTT,CASSVGHRGNTEAFF
TRBJ2-2,once,TRBV5-1,TRBD1,TGCGCCAGCAGCGTGGACAGGGCCGGGGAGCTGTTTTTT,CASSVDRAGELFF
TRBJ2-7,NA,TRBV27,NA,TGTGCCAGCAGTCCGACAGGTTACTCCTACGAGCAGTACTTC,CASSPTGYSYEQYF
TRBJ1-1,NA,TRBV28,NA,TGTGCCAGCAGTTTCTGGGGCCAGAACACTGAAGCTTTCTTT,CASSFWGQNTEAFF
TRBJ1-5,NA,TRBV28,NA,TGTGCCAGCAGACCGGGGACTTATCAGCCCCAGCATTTT,CASRPGTYQPQHF
TRBJ2-2,few,TRBV5-4,TRBD2,TGTGCCAGCAGCGAACTAGCGACGAACACCGGGGAGCTGTTTTTT,CASSELATNTGELFF
TRBJ1-2,NA,TRBV6-9,NA,TGTGCCAGCAGGAGAGATGGCTACACCTTC,CASRRDGYTF
TRBJ1-1,NA,TRBV7-9,NA,TGTGCCAGCAGGTTAAGCCGCGGATCGAACACTGAAGCTTTCTTT,CASRLSRGSNTEAFF
TRBJ1-1,NA,TRBV6-6,NA,TGTGCCAGCAGTTACACTCAGGAAGAAGCTTTCTTT,CASSYTQEEAFF
TRBJ2-7,NA,TRBV12-2,NA,TGTGCAAGTCGCCCCAGACGTATAACAGTCGACGAGCAGTACTTC,CASRPRRITVDEQYF
TRBJ2-7,NA,TRBV18,NA,TGTGCCAGCTCACCTGACTTAAGCTCCTACGAGCAGTACTTC,CASSPDLSSYEQYF
TRBJ2-1,NA,TRBV19,NA,TGTGCCAGTAGTGCGTACAATGAGCAGTTCTTC,CASSAYNEQFF
TRBJ1-2,once,TRBV7-9,TRBD1,TGTGCCAGCAGCCCAAGCCCCGGGACAGGGACCTCTAACTATGGCTACACCTTC,CASSPSPGTGTSNYGYTF
TRBJ1-2,NA,TRBV7-2,TRBD1,TGTGCCAGCAGAGCCCCCGCTAAGGCAGGGGGGTACTATGGCTACACCTTC,CASRAPAKAGGYYGYTF
TRBJ2-7,once,TRBV28,TRBD2,TGTGCCAGCAGTTTATTGGCTAGCGGGGGAGTGGAGCAGTACTTC,CASSLLASGGVEQYF
TRBJ1-4,once,TRBV27,TRBD1,TGTGCCAGCAGCCGAGGGACAGCAACTAATGAAAAACTGTTTTTT,CASSRGTATNEKLFF
TRBJ2-5,NA,TRBV5-1,NA,TGCGCCAGCAGCTCATTGTTCAGGGAACAAGAGACCCAGTACTTC,CASSSLFREQETQYF
TRBJ1-3,NA,TRBV9,NA,TGTGCCAGCAGCGTAGGAGGGACATCGAGCTCTGGAAACACCATATATTTT,CASSVGGTSSSGNTIYF
TRBJ2-3,NA,TRBV9,TRBD2,TGTGCCAGCAGCGTCCTTGGCCTAGCGGGGGGGGACGACTCCACAGATACGCAGTATTTT,CASSVLGLAGGDDSTDTQYF
TRBJ2-1,NA,TRBV5-5,NA,TGTGCCAGCAGCTTGGGAGAATCCCGCTCCTACAATGAGCAGTTCTTC,CASSLGESRSYNEQFF
TRBJ2-2,NA,TRBV5-1,NA,TGCGCCAGCAGCTTGAACAGTGGCACCGGGGAGCTGTTTTTT,CASSLNSGTGELFF